These 18 T cell receptor beta chains were all obtained from the same sample, sequenced in a study of early T cells in non-severe SARS-CoV-2 infection. TCRdb independently ran MiXCR on the 5' RACE reads; one entry per CDR3 protein. The sample holds tens of thousands of distinct CDR3 sequences, over 9.5% seen once. Sample: whole blood, taken at baseline. The receptors come from an adult who was a healthcare worker with PCR-confirmed SARS-CoV-2 infection or an uninfected control (not recorded which).

This clonotype was found many times. The chain carries TRBV12-3 or TRBV12-4 and TRBJ1-1, with 7 bases that match TRBD1. The CDR3 is 13 amino acids. Unmatched junction bases numbered 8, after V lost 5 bases and J lost 8 bases. CDR3: CASSPPTGWEAFF. The CDR3 DNA reads as TGTGCCAGCAGTCCACCGACAGGGTGGGAAGCTTTCTTT.

This chain links TRBV20-1 with TRBJ2-2; D perhaps matches TRBD2 (5 bases). Trimming stripped 1 base from V and 4 bases from J, with 13 bases between. Germline V gene lookup returns CDR1 DFQATT and CDR2 SNEGSKA (reference sequence). CDR3 length: 15 amino acids. CDR3: CSARARADSTGELFF. In DNA, the CDR3 is TGCAGTGCTAGAGCTCGGGCGGACTCCACCGGGGAGCTGTTTTTT.

A few counts support this clonotype. This CDR3 is CASSRRDRSVSYGYTF. In DNA form, the CDR3 reads TGCGCCAGCAGCCGGCGAGACAGGAGCGTTTCCTATGGCTACACCTTC. The rearrangement links TRBV5-1 to TRBJ1-2; perhaps TRBD1 as D (6 bases). This CDR3 region has 16 residues. V was pared by 4 bases and J by 4 bases, with 20 bases between. The germline CDR1 and CDR2 sequences are SGHRS and YFSETQ.

CDR3 region: CASSELISTDTQYF. CDR3 sequence (DNA): TGTGCCAGCAGCGAACTCATAAGCACAGATACGCAGTATTTT. This sequence joins TRBV7-2 and TRBJ2-3; the D is unclear. The germline V gene has CDR1 SGHTA and CDR2 FQGNSA. V dropped 5 bases and J dropped 0 bases, with 9 bases sitting between them. CDR3 size: 14 residues.

This clonotype came up a few times. The chain links TRBV2 to TRBJ1-6; TRBD1 might be the D (5 bases). CDR1 and CDR2 (germline): SNHLY, FYNNEI. Trimming shortened V by 2 bases and J by 15 bases, and 17 bases separated the two germline ends. This CDR3 region has 14 residues. CDR3 sequence reads: CASSENPGTGLLHF. CDR3 DNA: TGTGCCAGCAGTGAAAATCCAGGGACGGGACTCCTCCACTTT.

V gene TRBV2 combines with J gene TRBJ1-1, with D possibly matching TRBD1 (5 bases). The CDR3 extends over 14 amino acids. Germline loops: CDR1 SNHLY, CDR2 FYNNEI. Trimming took 5 bases from V and 0 from J, leaving 10 bases between them. DNA of the CDR3: TGTGCCAGCAGTTTTACAGGCATGAACACTGAAGCTTTCTTT. This codes for CASSFTGMNTEAFF.

In this sample, this clonotype turned up a few times. The chain couples TRBV6-5 to TRBJ2-3; 10 positions match TRBD2. V was pared by 2 bases and J by 2 bases, with 4 bases of the junction left unmatched. In germline, CDR1 is MNHEY, CDR2 SVGAGI. This CDR3 is 16 amino acids long. The CDR3 bases are TGTGCCAGCAGTTACGGGCTAGCGGGAGTCACAGATACGCAGTATTTT. Protein sequence: CASSYGLAGVTDTQYF.

This clonotype was found many times. The chain has TRBV12-3 or TRBV12-4 and TRBJ2-7, with D possibly TRBD1 on 6 matching bases. The CDR3 sequence is 15 residues long. V lost 6 bases, J lost 3 bases, and 18 bases lay in between. For the CDR3, the DNA is TGTGCCAGCAGCCAGACAGGCCGGGGCTACTACGAGCAGTACTTC. This sequence encodes CASSQTGRGYYEQYF.

This clonotype has just a few counts. The rearrangement joins TRBV19 to TRBJ2-2; D is unclear. The CDR3 has 15 residues. Trimming removed 1 base at V and 2 bases at J, with 8 bases between. Germline-derived CDR1 and CDR2 are LNHDA and SQIVND (reference sequence). For the CDR3, the DNA is TGTGCCAGTAGTATAGTAGGCTTAAACACCGGGGAGCTGTTTTTT. This sequence encodes CASSIVGLNTGELFF.

This clonotype was observed a few times. The chain uses TRBV15 and TRBJ2-7; D gene uncertain. The V end was cut by 1 base, the J end by 3 bases, with 10 bases between. CDR3 length equals 14 residues. CDR1 LNHNV and CDR2 YYDKDF come from the germline V gene (reference sequence). CDR3 region: CATSRGGGLYEQYF. The CDR3, as DNA: TGTGCCACCAGCAGAGGAGGTGGCCTCTACGAGCAGTACTTC.

The J gene is TRBJ2-1, the V gene TRBV7-7, with 10 bases identical to TRBD2. Germline CDR1 SSHAT, CDR2 FNYEAQ (reference sequence). J gave up 6 bases and V 1 base, and 3 bases lay outside the gene matches. CDR3 length: 15 amino acids. This chain's CDR3 is CASSLEAGGLNEQFF. Written as DNA, the CDR3 is TGTGCCAGCAGCTTAGAAGCGGGGGGGCTCAATGAGCAGTTCTTC. Full variable domain (outside the CDR3, taken from reference TRBV7-7 and TRBJ2-1): GAGVSQSPRYKVTKRGQDVTLRCDPISSHATLYWYQQALGQGPEFLTYFNYEAQPDKSGLPSDRFSAERPEGSISTLTIQRTEQRDSAMYRCASSLEAGGLNEQFFGPGTRLTVL.

This clonotype was seen ten or more times. V gene TRBV20-1 combines with J gene TRBJ2-5, with no clear D. In germline, CDR1 is DFQATT, CDR2 SNEGSKA (reference sequence). Trimming took off 3 bases at V and 0 bases at J, with 14 bases between the two ends. The length of the CDR3 is 15 residues. The chain's CDR3 is CSASVYTWYQETQYF. The CDR3 DNA sequence: TGCAGTGCTAGTGTATACACATGGTACCAAGAGACCCAGTACTTC.

The chain links TRBV2 to TRBJ2-7, with TRBD1 matching over 9 bases. There are 14 residues in the CDR3. After removal of 6 bases from V and 0 bases from J, the junction contained 3 bases not matched to a gene. In germline, CDR1 is SNHLY, CDR2 FYNNEI. The CDR3 protein is CASRLTGGSYEQYF. CDR3 DNA sequence: TGTGCCAGCAGGTTGACAGGGGGCTCCTACGAGCAGTACTTC.

This clonotype was detected ten times or more. The V and J genes are TRBV6-2 or TRBV6-3 and TRBJ2-6, with TRBD1 matching 9 bases. Germline trimming cut 8 bases from V and 0 bases from J; bases unmatched to any gene: 5. Germline V CDR1 and CDR2: MNHEY, SVGEGT. The CDR3 has 16 residues. As DNA, the CDR3 is TGTGCCAGCGGACGGACAGGGGACTCTGGGGCCAACGTCCTGACTTTC. It encodes CASGRTGDSGANVLTF.

The rearrangement joins TRBV7-9 to TRBJ1-2; possibly TRBD1 for D (5 bases). Trimming removed 1 base at V and 9 bases at J, with 9 bases between. The CDR3 spans 12 residues. The germline gives CDR1 SEHNR, CDR2 FQNEAQ (reference sequence). The DNA of the CDR3 is TGTGCCAGCAGCTTAGTGGGACGGAGCTACACCTTC. Translating gives CASSLVGRSYTF. The full variable domain, its missing parts supplied by reference TRBV7-9 and TRBJ1-2, is DTGVSQNPRHKITKRGQNVTFRCDPISEHNRLYWYRQTLGQGPEFLTYFQNEAQLEKSRLLSDRFSAERPKGSFSTLEIQRTEQGDSAMYLCASSLVGRSYTFGSGTRLTVV.

This sequence joins TRBV7-9 and TRBJ1-5; 8 bases line up with TRBD1. This CDR3 is 15 amino acids long. Germline V gives CDR1 SEHNR, CDR2 FQNEAQ (reference sequence). The J segment lost 7 bases and the V segment lost 4 bases, leaving 9 bases of the junction unmatched. This chain's CDR3 is CASSSSGQGAQPQHF. CDR3 bases: TGTGCCAGCAGCTCTAGCGGACAGGGCGCCCAGCCCCAGCATTTT.

This chain links TRBV5-1 with TRBJ2-6, with D unresolved. CDR1 SGHRS and CDR2 YFSETQ come from the germline V gene. V lost 1 base to trimming and J lost 0 bases, with 5 bases between them. The CDR3 sequence is 15 residues long. CDR3 sequence reads: CASSLSNSGANVLTF. As DNA, the CDR3 is TGCGCCAGCAGCTTGTCTAACTCTGGGGCCAACGTCCTGACTTTC.

Here the CDR3 reads CATSRGTGGYSGANVLTF. As DNA, the CDR3 is TGTGCCACCAGCAGAGGTACAGGAGGATACTCTGGGGCCAACGTCCTGACTTTC. This chain connects TRBV15 to TRBJ2-6; either TRBD1 or TRBD2 may fit D (5 bases each). In germline, CDR1 is LNHNV, CDR2 YYDKDF (reference sequence). The CDR3 loop spans 18 amino acids. The V end lost 1 base, the J end lost 0 bases, and 13 bases lay between the germline ends.